The following is a T cell receptor beta chain sequence with its context. Its specificity is not known. Use of 60 Vbeta and 13 Jbeta primers characterized the PCR. Here immunoSEQ multiplex PCR was the method, and the copy in TCRdb shows in-frame clones only, minus some. The table has about 160,000 clones, around 68% seen once. CDR1 and CDR2 from the germline V gene are LGHNA and YSLEER. V shed 0 bases and J shed 10 bases, with 13 bases lying between them. This CDR3 spans 15 amino acids. This entry is derived from a study of cytomegalovirus exposure and HLA in healthy donors. Study results and limitations: It was about 150 TCR beta chains that were listed as cytomegalovirus-associated. In a later analysis, productive TCRs from donors in an Asian-associated ancestry cluster reportedly carried fewer N-insertions than the cohort mean. Association of under 20,000 TCR beta sequences with HLA alleles was found at 0.05 false discovery rate in a later analysis.

Sequencing was carried out using PBMCs. The chain has TRBV4-3 and TRBJ1-6, with D possibly matching TRBD1 (5 bases). This TCR was recovered from a man aged 50 or older in good health and CMV-seronegative. The CDR3 nucleotides read TGCGCCAGCAGCCAAGATTATAATCGGGGGTCACCCCTCCACTTT. Its protein is CASSQDYNRGSPLHF.